This TCR beta chain was recorded in a study of blood T cell repertoires in COVID-19. Study as a whole: Collection of acute and convalescent COVID-19 samples took place in the United States, Italy and Spain. Sample material is recorded as cDNA or gDNA derived from T cells, B-cell-depleted T cells, or PBMCs.

V dropped 9 bases and J dropped 8 bases, with 19 bases sitting between them. CDR3 length equals 13 residues. Germline CDR1 MNHEY, CDR2 SMNVEV (reference sequence). Data came from immunoSEQ multiplex PCR; TCRdb stores just in-frame clones and leaves some out. Seen here are some 170,000 clones, 81% observed once, and the top ten hold about 10%. Enrolment of Seattle patients took place during active infection, and they were followed longitudinally. This sequence was found in a woman aged 35 to 49 with COVID-19, enrolled during active disease. What was sequenced was peripheral blood. The chain recombines TRBV27 with TRBJ1-2; D perhaps matches TRBD1 (5 bases). CDR3 sequence (DNA): TGTGCCAGTGCCATCGCAGGAGGGGTCGGCTACACCTTC. The encoded protein is CASAIAGGVGYTF.